One and the same sample provided the 22 T cell receptor beta chains below, sequenced in a study of early T cells in non-severe SARS-CoV-2 infection. TCRdb fed the 5' RACE reads into MiXCR, producing one record per CDR3 protein. The data show 59,000 or so distinct CDR3 sequences, with approximately 12% seen just once and around 1.4% held by the top ten. The source material was whole blood, sampled at baseline. The receptors originated from an adult who was a healthcare worker with PCR-confirmed SARS-CoV-2 infection or an uninfected control (not recorded which).

This chain uses TRBV5-1 with TRBJ2-2; 7 nucleotides agree with TRBD2. V shed 3 bases and J 1 base; nucleotides not matched to a gene: 6. Per the germline V gene, CDR1 is SGHRS and CDR2 is YFSETQ. The CDR3 length is 16 residues. The CDR3 DNA sequence: TGCGCCAGCAGCTGGATTCTAGCGGTGAACACCGGGGAGCTGTTTTTT. Its translation: CASSWILAVNTGELFF.

The sample holds a few counts of this clonotype. CDR3 in DNA: TGTGCCAGCAGCTTAGGGAATCCACCGAACACCGGGGAGCTGTTTTTT. Its translation is CASSLGNPPNTGELFF. The chain uses TRBV7-6 and TRBJ2-2, with D unresolved. Trimming left V 1 base short and J 0 bases short, with 9 bases between. The CDR3 loop spans 16 amino acids. In germline, CDR1 is SGHVS, CDR2 FNYEAQ.

The V and J genes are TRBV3-1 and TRBJ2-1; a weak D match, TRBD1 (6 bases). The CDR3 runs 16 residues. Germline V gene data show CDR1 as LGHDT and CDR2 as YNNKEL (reference sequence). Trimming removed 3 bases from V and 3 bases from J, with 15 bases in between. The CDR3 loop is CASSHRGTRGYNEQFF. CDR3 sequence (DNA): TGTGCCAGCAGCCACCGGGGCACCAGGGGCTACAATGAGCAGTTCTTC.

This clonotype showed up many times. The CDR3 sequence is CASSTRETTDTQYF. CDR3 nucleotide sequence: TGTGCCAGCAGTACCAGGGAGACCACAGATACGCAGTATTTT. V and J are TRBV6-6 and TRBJ2-3; D tentatively reads TRBD1 or TRBD2 (5 bases each). V was trimmed by 5 bases and J by 2 bases, leaving 11 bases between them. The CDR3 is 14 residues long. Germline V gene sequence: CDR1 MNHNY, CDR2 SVGAGI (reference sequence).

There are a few counts of this clonotype. The chain couples TRBV11-2 to TRBJ2-5; 8 bases align to TRBD1. This CDR3 contains 14 residues. Germline CDR1 SGHAT, CDR2 FQNNGV. Trimming removed 6 bases from V and 2 bases from J; junction bases left unmatched: 5. The CDR3 DNA sequence: TGTGCCAGCAGAAATGGACAGGGTCAAGAGACCCAGTACTTC. Protein: CASRNGQGQETQYF.

The chain employs TRBV11-2 and TRBJ2-1; D not resolved. Germline V gene lookup returns CDR1 SGHAT and CDR2 FQNNGV. CDR3 size: 11 residues. V dropped 5 bases and J dropped 10 bases, with 9 bases sitting between them. CDR3 coding DNA: TGTGCCAGCAGCCAACGAGGAGAGCAGTTCTTC. Encoded protein: CASSQRGEQFF.

The chain employs TRBV7-2 and TRBJ2-3; TRBD1 is a possible D gene (6 bases). Germline CDR1 reads SGHTA; CDR2 reads FQGNSA. CDR3 length: 15 amino acids. Trimming cost V 1 base and J 6 bases, with 14 bases left between them. Here the CDR3 reads CASSLGDTPFDTQYF. Here the CDR3 DNA reads TGTGCCAGCAGCTTAGGGGACACCCCTTTTGATACGCAGTATTTT.

This clonotype was counted between two and nine times. CDR3 residues: CAWRNQGGVTEAFF. CDR3 nucleotides: TGTGCCTGGAGGAACCAGGGAGGCGTCACTGAAGCTTTCTTT. This sequence joins TRBV30 and TRBJ1-1, with D perhaps TRBD1 (5 bases). Trimming removed 3 bases from V and 4 bases from J, with 15 bases in between. Germline assignment: CDR1 GTSNPN and CDR2 SVGIG (reference sequence). The CDR3 length is 14 residues.

The chain couples TRBV27 to TRBJ2-5; tentative D call: TRBD2 (6 bases). Trimming removed 5 bases from V and 3 bases from J, with 16 bases in between. Germline assignment: CDR1 MNHEY and CDR2 SMNVEV (reference sequence). This CDR3 comprises 15 residues. CDR3 in amino acids: CASSPGEVSEETQYF. The CDR3 DNA is TGTGCCAGCAGTCCGGGGGAGGTGTCGGAAGAGACCCAGTACTTC.

This rearrangement joins TRBV18 to TRBJ2-7; 9 positions agree with TRBD1. The CDR3 covers 15 residues. V trimming: 0 bases; J trimming: 1 base; junction bases outside the gene matches: 1. From germline, CDR1 is KGHSH and CDR2 LQKENI. In DNA form, the CDR3 reads TGTGCCAGCTCACCACCCGGGACAGGGTCCTACGAGCAGTACTTC. The encoded protein is CASSPPGTGSYEQYF.

The CDR3 bases are TGTGCCTGGACCGGGACAGACACAGATACGCAGTATTTT. Translation: CAWTGTDTDTQYF. The chain couples TRBV30 to TRBJ2-3; TRBD1 matches at 7 bases. The CDR3 loop spans 13 amino acids. V dropped 4 bases and J dropped 2; count of bases not matched to a gene: 3. Germline values: CDR1 GTSNPN, CDR2 SVGIG (reference sequence).

This clonotype occurred many times. The rearrangement links TRBV11-2 to TRBJ2-7; D uncertain. CDR3 length: 15 amino acids. Looked up from germline, CDR1 is SGHAT and CDR2 is FQNNGV. V was clipped by 3 bases and J by 2 bases, with 14 bases between them. CDR3 sequence: CASSLRIGGTYEQYF. In DNA, the CDR3 is TGTGCCAGCAGCTTGCGTATTGGCGGCACCTACGAGCAGTACTTC.

The V and J genes are TRBV29-1 and TRBJ2-7; maybe TRBD2 (5 bases). The germline V and J ends were trimmed by 4 bases and 0 bases, with 10 bases remaining between them. This CDR3 has 13 amino acids. Germline assignment: CDR1 SQVTM and CDR2 ANQGSEA. CDR3 sequence (DNA): TGCAGCGTTGGGACTCCTACCTCCTACGAGCAGTACTTC. The encoded protein is CSVGTPTSYEQYF.

The V call is TRBV6-1, the J call TRBJ1-2; no definite D call. V lost 2 bases to trimming and J lost 0 bases, with 7 bases between them. The CDR3 spans 14 residues. Germline V gene data show CDR1 as MNHNS and CDR2 as SASEGT. DNA for the CDR3: TGTGCCAGCAGTGAATATATCACTAACTATGGCTACACCTTC. Translating it yields CASSEYITNYGYTF.

The chain employs TRBV9 and TRBJ2-2, with a possible D match to TRBD2 (6 bases). This CDR3 region has 18 residues. V lost 0 bases and J 0 bases, leaving 15 bases between the germline ends. Looked up from germline, CDR1 is SGDLS and CDR2 is YYNGEE. CDR3 bases: TGTGCCAGCAGCGTAGAGGGTCTAGCGCGCTCGAACACCGGGGAGCTGTTTTTT. It specifies CASSVEGLARSNTGELFF. Together with reference TRBV9 and TRBJ2-2, the CDR3 gives the full variable domain: DSGVTQTPKHLITATGQRVTLRCSPRSGDLSVYWYQQSLDQGLQFLIQYYNGEERAKGNILERFSAQQFPDLHSELNLSSLELGDSALYFCASSVEGLARSNTGELFFGEGSRLTVL.

In nucleotides, the CDR3 is TGTGCCAGCAGCGAGAAGGGGATGGGCACCGGGGAGCTGTTTTTT. Translating gives CASSEKGMGTGELFF. V gene TRBV9 combines with J gene TRBJ2-2; the D gene is possibly TRBD1 (5 bases). The V gene's germline CDR1 is SGDLS and CDR2 YYNGEE. CDR3 length equals 15 residues. The ends were cut back, 3 bases at V and 4 bases at J, with 13 bases in the middle.

This clonotype was detected a few times. The J gene is TRBJ1-2, the V gene TRBV12-3 or TRBV12-4; 8 positions agree with TRBD1. V was pared by 5 bases and J by 3 bases, with 2 bases of the junction left unmatched. The CDR3 is 13 residues long. CDR3 residues: CASSGGQDYGYTF. The CDR3 region has the DNA TGTGCCAGCAGTGGGGGACAGGACTATGGCTACACCTTC.

This clonotype has more than one count but fewer than ten. This chain joins TRBV7-8 and TRBJ2-7; D is perhaps TRBD1 (6 bases). The CDR3 loop spans 15 amino acids. The V end was cut by 5 bases, the J end by 7 bases, with 21 bases between. Germline V gene data show CDR1 as SGHVS and CDR2 as FQNEAQ. CDR3 sequence: CASSPPDRIQWEQYF. CDR3 nucleotides: TGTGCCAGCAGCCCTCCCGACAGGATTCAATGGGAGCAGTACTTC.

This clonotype was detected ten times or more. This sequence joins TRBV20-1 and TRBJ2-3; no clear D gene. The CDR3 contains 14 residues. From germline, CDR1 is DFQATT and CDR2 SNEGSKA (reference sequence). Trimming shortened V by 0 bases and J by 0 bases, and 7 bases separated the two germline ends. The CDR3 DNA reads TGCAGTGCTAGAGAAGGAAGAAGCACAGATACGCAGTATTTT. This codes for CSAREGRSTDTQYF.

There are a few counts of this clonotype. The CDR3 DNA reads as TGCAGCGTTCGTTTAACGTACCAAGAGACCCAGTACTTC. Its translation: CSVRLTYQETQYF. The chain couples TRBV29-1 to TRBJ2-5; D is unresolved. Germline values: CDR1 SQVTM, CDR2 ANQGSEA. The CDR3 runs to 13 residues. The V and J ends lost 5 bases and 0 bases respectively, with 10 bases between them.

In its sample, this clonotype was seen a few times. This chain connects TRBV19 to TRBJ1-2; unclear D gene. Trimming stripped 4 bases from V and 1 base from J, with 10 bases between. The CDR3 has 14 amino acids. Germline CDR1 reads LNHDA; CDR2 reads SQIVND (reference sequence). The CDR3 here is CASSNPRDNYGYTF. CDR3 sequence (DNA): TGTGCCAGTAGTAACCCGCGGGATAACTATGGCTACACCTTC.

This clonotype was seen more than once but under ten times. The genes are TRBV7-2 and TRBJ2-2; perhaps TRBD2 as D (6 bases). V was pared by 5 bases and J by 7 bases, with 26 bases between. Looked up from germline, CDR1 is SGHTA and CDR2 is FQGNSA. The CDR3 runs to 18 residues. The CDR3 DNA follows: TGTGCCAGCAGCCCCCAGGGAGGCGGACCTACGGGGAGCGGGGAGCTGTTTTTT. Its translation is CASSPQGGGPTGSGELFF.